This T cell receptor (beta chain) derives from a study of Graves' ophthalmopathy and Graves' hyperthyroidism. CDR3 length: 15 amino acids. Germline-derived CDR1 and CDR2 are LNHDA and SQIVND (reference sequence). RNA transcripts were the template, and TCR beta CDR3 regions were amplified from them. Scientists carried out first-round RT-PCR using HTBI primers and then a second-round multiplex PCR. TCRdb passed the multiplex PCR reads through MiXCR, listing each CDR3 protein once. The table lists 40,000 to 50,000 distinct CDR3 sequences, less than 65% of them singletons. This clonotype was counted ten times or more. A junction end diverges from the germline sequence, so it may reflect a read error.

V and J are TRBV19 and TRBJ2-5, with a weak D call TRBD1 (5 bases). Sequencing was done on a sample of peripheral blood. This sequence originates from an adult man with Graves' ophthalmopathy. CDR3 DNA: TGTGCCAGTAGCACGTTAGGGGCCCACCAAGAGGCCCAGTACTTC. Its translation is CASSTLGAHQEAQYF.